This paragraph covers one T cell receptor beta chain sequence. Its antigen is not known. This entry is derived from a study of OX40 agonist ivuxolimab in advanced cancers. For the study at large: The dose-escalation cohort had hepatocellular carcinoma, melanoma, renal cell or head and neck cancer. Study outcomes and limitations: Part of the nonresponder group also had normalized T-cell clonal expansion that was low.

The V end was cut by 5 bases, the J end by 6 bases, with 12 bases between. CDR1 is SEHNR, CDR2 FQNEAQ, per germline (reference sequence). The CDR3 sequence is 13 residues long. Using immunoSEQ multiplex PCR, the repertoire was profiled, and TCRdb retains in-frame clones only, with some absent. The table includes 65,000 to 80,000 clones, around nine tenths detected once. Source: CD4+ or CD8+ T cells sorted from blood, taken in a trial of the OX40 agonist ivuxolimab. The sequence was collected from an adult with an advanced solid tumor such as melanoma, head and neck, liver or kidney cancer. V and J are TRBV7-9 and TRBJ2-3; no clear D. As DNA, the CDR3 is TGTGCCAGCAGCACCCGACTCCAGGATACGCAGTATTTT. It yields the protein CASSTRLQDTQYF.